The rows below give T cell receptor beta chains drawn from one sample of a study of T cells after yellow fever vaccination. In TCRdb, the 5' RACE reads were re-called with MiXCR into one record per CDR3 protein. The sample includes hundreds of thousands of distinct CDR3 sequences, 10% to 15% of them seen just once. The sequences come from PBMCs, collected on the day of the yellow fever booster vaccination. The receptors were sampled from a man aged 25-40 years who received the YFV17D yellow fever vaccine. The CDR3 runs from the conserved cysteine through the conserved F or W. The D gene is left open where the match is weak. For some rows the clone size is stated as once, few or many, or as a class when expanded; others skip it.

TRBJ2-6 | TRBV11-1 | . | . | CASSSSEKDSPSGANVLTF | TGTGCCAGCAGCTCGAGCGAGAAAGACAGCCCCTCTGGGGCCAACGTCCTGACTTTC
TRBJ1-5 | TRBV30 | . | . | CAWSVLGRGQPQHF | TGTGCCTGGAGTGTCTTAGGAAGGGGTCAGCCCCAGCATTTT
TRBJ1-5 | TRBV12-3/TRBV12-4 | . | . | CASSWGRPSNQPQHF | TGTGCCAGCTCCTGGGGGAGGCCTTCCAATCAGCCCCAGCATTTT
TRBJ2-2 | TRBV9 | TRBD2 | . | CASSTSGTSITGELFF | TGTGCCAGCAGCACCTCCGGGACTAGCATAACCGGGGAGCTGTTTTTT
TRBJ2-7 | TRBV29-1 | TRBD1 | few | CSVFRDRGGEQYF | TGCAGCGTTTTTCGGGACAGGGGTGGCGAGCAGTACTTC
TRBJ2-7 | TRBV20-1 | . | many | CSASGGLTYEQYF | TGCAGTGCTTCAGGGGGGTTGACCTACGAGCAGTACTTC
TRBJ2-1 | TRBV12-3/TRBV12-4 | . | . | CASSFPGGNYNEQFF | TGTGCCAGCAGCTTCCCTGGCGGTAACTACAATGAGCAGTTCTTC
TRBJ2-3 | TRBV20-1 | . | many | CSALSSADTQYF | TGCAGTGCTCTCTCTAGCGCAGATACGCAGTATTTT
TRBJ2-2 | TRBV11-2 | TRBD1 | many | CASSARQGLGTGELFF | TGTGCCAGCAGCGCCCGACAGGGGTTGGGGACCGGGGAGCTGTTTTTT
TRBJ2-1 | TRBV7-9 | . | . | CASSRDRNPYNEQFF | TGTGCCAGCAGCCGAGACAGGAACCCCTACAATGAGCAGTTCTTC
TRBJ2-5 | TRBV20-1 | TRBD2 | many | CSARGVVGRGYF | TGCAGTGCTAGAGGGGTAGTAGGGAGGGGGTACTTC
TRBJ2-5 | TRBV6-5 | TRBD1 | few | CASSFTGGWETQYF | TGTGCCAGCAGTTTTACAGGGGGCTGGGAGACCCAGTACTTC
TRBJ2-5 | TRBV7-2 | TRBD2 | . | CASSQGAGGPETQYF | TGTGCCAGCAGCCAGGGCGCGGGAGGGCCTGAGACCCAGTACTTC
TRBJ2-7 | TRBV5-1 | TRBD1 | once | CASCRDRENYEQYF | TGCGCCAGCTGCCGGGACAGGGAAAACTACGAGCAGTACTTC
TRBJ2-5 | TRBV5-1 | TRBD2 | . | CASSLGGEGSQETQYF | TGCGCCAGCAGCTTGGGAGGGGAGGGATCCCAAGAGACCCAGTACTTC
TRBJ1-4 | TRBV25-1 | . | . | CASSDAGKANEKLFF | TGTGCCAGCAGTGACGCCGGGAAAGCTAATGAAAAACTGTTTTTT
TRBJ1-2 | TRBV7-2 | TRBD1 | many | CASSLEGGGSYGYTF | TGTGCCAGCAGCTTAGAAGGGGGCGGCAGCTATGGCTACACCTTC
TRBJ2-1 | TRBV6-2/TRBV6-3 | TRBD2 | many | CASSPWGLAGEQFF | TGTGCCAGCAGTCCCTGGGGACTAGCGGGAGAGCAGTTCTTC
TRBJ2-1 | TRBV3-1 | TRBD2 | few | CASSHTSGTYNEQFF | TGTGCCAGCAGCCATACTAGCGGGACCTACAATGAGCAGTTCTTC
TRBJ2-2 | TRBV6-1 | TRBD2 | few | CASRAVAGVHGELFF | TGTGCCAGCAGGGCCGTGGCGGGAGTTCACGGGGAGCTGTTTTTT
TRBJ2-3 | TRBV18 | . | few | CASSPSTRTDTQYF | TGTGCCAGCTCACCCTCGACGCGCACAGATACGCAGTATTTT
TRBJ2-5 | TRBV10-3 | . | few | CAISESGSRQETQYF | TGTGCCATCAGTGAGTCTGGGTCGCGGCAAGAGACCCAGTACTTC
TRBJ2-5 | TRBV20-1 | . | few | CSAGGLGSLKVIQYF | TGCAGTGCCGGGGGCTTAGGGAGCCTCAAGGTGATCCAGTACTTC
TRBJ2-5 | TRBV7-2 | . | few | CASSWSPGTQYF | TGTGCCAGCTCTTGGAGTCCCGGGACCCAGTACTTC
TRBJ2-3 | TRBV10-3 | TRBD2 | few | CAISDGRSTDTQYF | TGTGCCATCAGTGACGGGAGGTCCACAGATACGCAGTATTTT
TRBJ2-1 | TRBV5-5 | . | few | CASSLDWGRNEQFF | TGTGCCAGCAGCTTGGACTGGGGCCGAAATGAGCAGTTCTTC
TRBJ1-2 | TRBV20-1 | . | . | CSAPGMINYGYTF | TGCAGTGCTCCCGGAATGATTAACTATGGCTACACCTTC
TRBJ2-7 | TRBV3-1 | . | . | CASSQNTEQYF | TGTGCCAGCAGCCAAAACACCGAGCAGTACTTC
TRBJ2-3 | TRBV20-1 | . | many | CSALASRGGDTQYF | TGCAGTGCCCTCGCGTCTAGAGGGGGAGATACGCAGTATTTT
TRBJ1-1 | TRBV5-1 | . | . | CASSTDGWAEAFF | TGCGCCAGCAGCACGGACGGGTGGGCTGAAGCTTTCTTT
TRBJ1-6 | TRBV5-4 | . | few | CASSFGGPRNSYNSPLHF | TGTGCCAGCAGCTTCGGGGGCCCACGGAACTCCTATAATTCACCCCTCCACTTT
TRBJ2-1 | TRBV6-6 | . | few | CASKADEQFF | TGTGCCAGCAAGGCAGATGAGCAGTTCTTC
TRBJ2-5 | TRBV7-9 | . | few | CASSLILGSEEETQYF | TGTGCCAGCAGCTTAATCCTTGGGAGTGAGGAAGAGACCCAGTACTTC